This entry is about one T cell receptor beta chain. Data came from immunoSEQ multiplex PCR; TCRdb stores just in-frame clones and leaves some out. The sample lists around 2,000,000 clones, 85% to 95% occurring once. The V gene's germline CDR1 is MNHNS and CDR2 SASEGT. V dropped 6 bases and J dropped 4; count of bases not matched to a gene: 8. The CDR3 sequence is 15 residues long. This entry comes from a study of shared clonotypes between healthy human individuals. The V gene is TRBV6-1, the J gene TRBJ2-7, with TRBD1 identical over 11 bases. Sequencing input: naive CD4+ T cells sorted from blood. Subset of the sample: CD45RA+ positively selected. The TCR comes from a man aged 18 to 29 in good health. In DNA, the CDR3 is TGTGCCAGCAGGGCCGGACAGGGGGCATTTTACGAGCAGTACTTC. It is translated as CASRAGQGAFYEQYF.